This T cell receptor beta chain was documented in a study of CD8+ T cells in alopecia areata. About the study: In an open-label trial, patients got 5 to 10 mg tofacitinib twice daily.

Germline V gene data show CDR1 as SGDLS and CDR2 as YYNGEE. V dropped 0 bases and J dropped 2; count of bases not matched to a gene: 0. The CDR3 runs to 14 residues. Extraction of RNA preceded its reverse transcription into cDNA, which served as the sequencing template. Generated by immunoSEQ multiplex PCR, the TCRdb table keeps only in-frame clones and is missing some. Of nearly 95,000 clones in the sample, around three quarters were seen once. The treatment: oral pan-JAK inhibitor, 5-10 mg twice daily. The sequence was collected from a human donor with alopecia areata. The input for sequencing was CD8+ T cells sorted from blood, taken at roughly week 45, from a patient treated with tofacitinib. V usage is TRBV9 and J usage is TRBJ2-3; 7 bases align to TRBD1. CDR3 bases: TGTGCCAGCAGCGTAGAGGGGGCCACAGATACGCAGTATTTT. Amino acids: CASSVEGATDTQYF.